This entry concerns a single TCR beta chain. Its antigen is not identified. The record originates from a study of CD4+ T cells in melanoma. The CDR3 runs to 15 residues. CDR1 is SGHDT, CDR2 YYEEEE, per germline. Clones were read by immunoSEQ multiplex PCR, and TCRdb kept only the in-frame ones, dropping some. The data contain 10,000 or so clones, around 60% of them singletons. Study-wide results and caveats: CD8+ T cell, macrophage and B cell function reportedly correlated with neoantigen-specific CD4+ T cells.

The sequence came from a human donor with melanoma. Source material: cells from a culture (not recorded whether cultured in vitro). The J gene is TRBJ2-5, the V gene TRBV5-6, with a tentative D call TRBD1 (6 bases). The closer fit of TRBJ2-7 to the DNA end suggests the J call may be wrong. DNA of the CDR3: TGTGCCAGCAGCGCGGACAGACGGGGCTCAAACGAGCAGTACTTC. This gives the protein CASSADRRGSNEQYF.